This record looks at one T cell receptor (beta chain) sequence and its context. In this sample, this clone turned up once. What this receptor recognizes is not known. Qualities for individual bases were not recorded, and no much larger clone is one base off. This sample is part of a study of blood T cell repertoires in COVID-19 (dated by TCRdb to between 2020 and 2021). Concerning the study at large: Samples from collaborators originated in the United States, Italy and Spain and spanned both the acute and convalescent phases of COVID-19. The repertoires were released in a freely available public database meant as a resource for research on the immune response to SARS-CoV-2. The samples were drawn from two sources: the first 160 participants of the ongoing ImmuneRACE study, and fewer than 1,500 subjects contributed by 6 global collaborators. The material from the prospective study consisted of cDNA or gDNA derived from T cells, B-cell-depleted T cells, or PBMCs. The dataset comprised deeply sampled blood TCRbeta repertoires from subjects exposed to, actively infected with, or recovered from COVID-19. The sample metadata nearly always contained a de-identified subject ID, COVID-19 status, age in years and sex. Where HLA class I and class II types were available, the types were taken from metadata supplied by the sample provider, not from assay-based typing. Here is what the overall study found, with its caveats: The quantity of clinical and demographic metadata differed by source and by participant and was supplied without curation.

At one collaborating source in Seattle, patients were enrolled during active infection and were followed longitudinally through the course of disease. Collaborating institutions collected whole blood in K2EDTA tubes following their own protocols. Collaborator samples were shipped for TCRbeta analysis as frozen whole blood, isolated PBMCs, or DNA extracted from either sample type. The immunoSEQ Assay, a bias-controlled multiplex PCR, was used to amplify TCRbeta CDR3 regions from genomic DNA. The original pipeline was this. The number of nucleated cells in each sample was estimated by amplification of reference gene primers within the assay. Sequence reads were collapsed and filtered to measure the absolute abundance of every unique TCRbeta CDR3 rearrangement. For each sample, productive Simpson clonality was calculated by taking the square root of Simpson's diversity index across productive rearrangements. In TCRdb, the immuneACCESS table is reduced to in-frame sequences with V and J assigned. These tables do not hold every clone; where another copy was compared, an unresolved V gene accounts for under half, and the others remain unexplained. The D gene and trimming were derived from the DNA, and the V and J assignments and clone size from that table. This sample holds about 280,000 clones; approximately 91% were observed only once. The top ten hold around 11% of the sample.

Sequenced material: peripheral blood. The sequence was obtained from a woman in her 30s with COVID-19, enrolled during active disease.

The nucleotides read TGCAGCGTTGTAGGCGCTAGCGGGAGGTATGGCACAGATACGCAGTATTTT. Translation gives CSVVGASGRYGTDTQYF. The chain is assembled from TRBV29-1 and TRBJ2-3; TRBD2 lines up with 11 middle nucleotides. Counted from cysteine to phenylalanine, this CDR3 has 17 amino acids. The read is trimmed to its CDR3 DNA, 51 bases read in frame from base 1. Clipping removes 4 bases from V and 1 base from J, with 10 as the unmatched junction base count. Per the germline V gene, SQVTM is the CDR1 and ANQGSEA is the CDR2.